This record looks at one T cell receptor (beta chain) sequence and its context. What it binds is unknown. The record originates from a study of cytomegalovirus exposure and HLA in healthy donors. Broader study findings: In a later analysis, a missense DCLRE1C variant was linked to TCR beta V- and J-gene trimming.

The PCR had 60 Vbeta and 13 Jbeta primers. Profiling relied on immunoSEQ multiplex PCR, and the TCRdb table lists in-frame clones only, not all of them. The sample includes fewer than 180,000 clones, 79% of them seen just once. The CDR3 is 15 residues long. CDR1 and CDR2 from the germline V gene are MNHEY and SVGAGI. The germline V and J ends were trimmed by 5 bases and 4 bases, with 17 bases remaining between them. The source of this sequence is a man aged 50 or older in good health and CMV-seropositive. Sequencing used PBMCs. The chain combines TRBV6-5 with TRBJ1-1; tentatively, D is TRBD1 (6 bases). The CDR3 reads CASSPSQGGATEAFF. The CDR3 DNA sequence: TGTGCCAGCAGTCCTTCACAGGGAGGGGCCACTGAAGCTTTCTTT.